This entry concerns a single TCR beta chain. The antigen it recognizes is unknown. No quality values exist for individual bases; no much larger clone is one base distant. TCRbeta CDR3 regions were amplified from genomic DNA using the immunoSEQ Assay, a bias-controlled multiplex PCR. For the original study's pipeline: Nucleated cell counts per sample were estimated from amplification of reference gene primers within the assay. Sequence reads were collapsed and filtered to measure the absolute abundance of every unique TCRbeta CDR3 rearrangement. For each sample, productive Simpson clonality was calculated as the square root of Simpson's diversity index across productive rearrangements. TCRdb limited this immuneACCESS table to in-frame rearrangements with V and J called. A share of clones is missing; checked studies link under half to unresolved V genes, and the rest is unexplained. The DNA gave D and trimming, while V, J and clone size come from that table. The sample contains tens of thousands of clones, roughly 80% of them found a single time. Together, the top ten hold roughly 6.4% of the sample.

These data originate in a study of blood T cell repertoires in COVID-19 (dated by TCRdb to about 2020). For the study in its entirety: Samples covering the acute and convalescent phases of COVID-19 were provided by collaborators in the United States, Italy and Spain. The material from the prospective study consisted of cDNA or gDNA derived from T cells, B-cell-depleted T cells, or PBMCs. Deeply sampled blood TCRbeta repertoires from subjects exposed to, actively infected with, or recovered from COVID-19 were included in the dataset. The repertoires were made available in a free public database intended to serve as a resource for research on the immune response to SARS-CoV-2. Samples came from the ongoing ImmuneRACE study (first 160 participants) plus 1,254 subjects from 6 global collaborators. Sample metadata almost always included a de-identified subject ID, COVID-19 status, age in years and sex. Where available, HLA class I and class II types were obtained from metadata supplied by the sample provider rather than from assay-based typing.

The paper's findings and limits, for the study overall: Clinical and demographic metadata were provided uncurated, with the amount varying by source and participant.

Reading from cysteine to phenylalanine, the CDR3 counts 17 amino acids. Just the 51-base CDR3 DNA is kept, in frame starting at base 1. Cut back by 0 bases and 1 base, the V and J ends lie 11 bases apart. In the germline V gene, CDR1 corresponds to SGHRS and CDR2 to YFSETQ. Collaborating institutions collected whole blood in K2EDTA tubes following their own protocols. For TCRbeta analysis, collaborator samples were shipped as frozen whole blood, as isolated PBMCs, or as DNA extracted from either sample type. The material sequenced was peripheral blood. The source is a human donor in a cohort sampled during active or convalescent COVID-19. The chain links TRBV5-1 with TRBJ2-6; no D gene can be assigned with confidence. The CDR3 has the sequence CASSLVLSGSGANVLTF. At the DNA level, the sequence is TGCGCCAGCAGCTTGGTTTTATCCGGTTCTGGGGCCAACGTCCTGACTTTC.